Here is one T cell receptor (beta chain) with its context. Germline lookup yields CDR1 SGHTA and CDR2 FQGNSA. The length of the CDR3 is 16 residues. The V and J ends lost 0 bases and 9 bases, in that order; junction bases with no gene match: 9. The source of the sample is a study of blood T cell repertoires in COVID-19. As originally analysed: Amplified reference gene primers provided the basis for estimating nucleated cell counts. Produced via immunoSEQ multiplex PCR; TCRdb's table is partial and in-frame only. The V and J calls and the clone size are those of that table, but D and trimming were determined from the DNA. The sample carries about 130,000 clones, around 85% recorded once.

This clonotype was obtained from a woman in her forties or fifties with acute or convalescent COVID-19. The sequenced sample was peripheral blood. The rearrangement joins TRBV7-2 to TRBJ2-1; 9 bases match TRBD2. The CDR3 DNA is TGTGCCAGCAGCTTAGCCCCGTCGGGACTAGCCGGTGAGCAGTTCTTC. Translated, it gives CASSLAPSGLAGEQFF.